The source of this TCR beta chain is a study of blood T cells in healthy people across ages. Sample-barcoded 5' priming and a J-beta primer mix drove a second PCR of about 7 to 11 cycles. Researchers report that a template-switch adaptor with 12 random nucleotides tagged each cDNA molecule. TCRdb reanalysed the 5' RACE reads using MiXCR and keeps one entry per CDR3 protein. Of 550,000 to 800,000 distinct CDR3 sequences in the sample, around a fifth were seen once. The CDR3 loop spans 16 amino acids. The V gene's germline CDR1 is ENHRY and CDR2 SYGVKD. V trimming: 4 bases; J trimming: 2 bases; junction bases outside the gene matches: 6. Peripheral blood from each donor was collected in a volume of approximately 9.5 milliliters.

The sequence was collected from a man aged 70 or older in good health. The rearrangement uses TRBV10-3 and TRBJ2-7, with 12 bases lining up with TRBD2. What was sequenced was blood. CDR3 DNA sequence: TGTGCCATCAGTGGACTAGCGGGAGTCACCACCTACGAGCAGTACTTC. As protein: CAISGLAGVTTYEQYF.